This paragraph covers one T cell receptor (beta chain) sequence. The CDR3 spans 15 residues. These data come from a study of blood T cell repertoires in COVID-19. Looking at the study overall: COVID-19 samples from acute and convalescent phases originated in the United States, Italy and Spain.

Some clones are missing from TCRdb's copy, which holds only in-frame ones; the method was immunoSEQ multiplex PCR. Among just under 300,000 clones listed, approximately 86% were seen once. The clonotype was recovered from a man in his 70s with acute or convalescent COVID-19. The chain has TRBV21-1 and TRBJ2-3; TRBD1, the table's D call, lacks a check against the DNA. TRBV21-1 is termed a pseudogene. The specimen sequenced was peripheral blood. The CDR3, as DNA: TGTGCCCCCACCCCTGACAGGGGAGTCACAGATACGCAGTATTTT. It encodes CAPTPDRGVTDTQYF.